Below are 27 T cell receptor beta chains sequenced from a single sample in a study of T cells in localized non-small cell lung cancer. Assay: immunoSEQ multiplex PCR; the TCRdb copy retains only in-frame clones and omits some. The sample lists more than 9,000 clones; about 80% were seen once. This sample comprised peripheral blood, obtained before any cancer treatment. These receptors all come from a male donor aged 60 or over with stage I lung adenocarcinoma.

The V gene is TRBV6-1, the J gene TRBJ2-4; D is ambiguous. Trimming removed 5 bases at V and 1 base at J, with 6 bases between. Germline CDR1 reads MNHNS; CDR2 reads SASEGT. The length of the CDR3 is 13 residues. The CDR3 nucleotides read TGTGCCAGCAGTCTTGGTGCCAAAAACATTCAGTACTTC. It yields the protein CASSLGAKNIQYF.

V is TRBV5-1 and J is TRBJ2-3, with TRBD2 matching 10 bases. This CDR3 is built from 17 residues. The germline gives CDR1 SGHRS, CDR2 YFSETQ. V gave up 0 bases and J gave up 3 bases; unmatched junction bases: 7. CDR3 amino acids: CASSLELAGVGTDTQYF. CDR3 coding DNA: TGCGCCAGCAGCTTGGAGCTAGCGGGGGTGGGAACAGATACGCAGTATTTT.

This clone was picked up a small number of times. CDR3 sequence reads: CASSYSGGTGVDTQYF. The CDR3 nucleotides read TGTGCCAGCAGTTACTCAGGTGGGACAGGGGTGGATACGCAGTATTTT. The genes are TRBV6-5 and TRBJ2-3; 10 nucleotides line up with TRBD1. This CDR3 contains 16 residues. Germline V CDR1 and CDR2: MNHEY, SVGAGI. Unmatched junction bases numbered 6, after V lost 0 bases and J lost 6 bases.

V and J are TRBV5-6 and TRBJ2-5, with TRBD2 identical over 14 bases. CDR1 SGHDT and CDR2 YYEEEE come from the germline V gene. V dropped 3 bases and J dropped 5; count of bases not matched to a gene: 6. The CDR3 contains 16 residues. The CDR3 DNA reads as TGTGCCAGCAGCTCCAAGACTAGCGGGGGGGTTGAGACCCAGTACTTC. Its protein is CASSSKTSGGVETQYF.

This clone showed up just a few times. This chain uses TRBV10-3 with TRBJ1-2, with 9 bases matching TRBD1. The CDR3 covers 14 residues. V shed 7 bases, J shed 3 bases, and the junction held 6 bases outside the gene matches. The germline V gene has CDR1 ENHRY and CDR2 SYGVKD. CDR3: CAINPGQGDYGYTF. The CDR3 coding sequence is TGTGCCATCAATCCGGGACAGGGAGACTATGGCTACACCTTC.

This chain uses TRBV7-8 with TRBJ2-2, with 10 positions matching TRBD2. V shed 5 bases, J shed 4 bases, and the junction held 4 bases outside the gene matches. The CDR3 extends over 15 amino acids. Germline CDR1 SGHVS, CDR2 FQNEAQ. CDR3 coding DNA: TGTGCCAGCAGCCGGAGCGGGGGGGCCACCGGGGAGCTGTTTTTT. Amino acids: CASSRSGGATGELFF.

The CDR3 here is CAISESTGGYTGELFF. The CDR3 DNA is TGTGCCATCAGTGAGTCGACGGGGGGATACACCGGGGAGCTGTTTTTT. This rearrangement joins TRBV10-3 to TRBJ2-2, with 7 positions matching TRBD2. This CDR3 comprises 16 residues. Germline loops: CDR1 ENHRY, CDR2 SYGVKD. The junction had 4 bases not matched to a gene; V was cut back by 0 bases and J by 3 bases.

This chain connects TRBV4-1 to TRBJ1-2; D may be TRBD1 (5 bases). CDR1 and CDR2 (germline): MGHRA, YSYEKL. The CDR3 runs 15 residues. The ends were cut back, 0 bases at V and 3 bases at J, with 11 bases in the middle. CDR3 sequence reads: CASSQDPGLDYGYTF. The CDR3, as DNA: TGCGCCAGCAGCCAAGACCCGGGGCTGGACTATGGCTACACCTTC.

In its sample, this clone was seen a few times. The chain combines TRBV4-1 with TRBJ2-7; possibly TRBD2 for D (7 bases). The CDR3 sequence is 16 residues long. Trimming stripped 3 bases from V and 3 bases from J, with 18 bases between. CDR1 is MGHRA, CDR2 YSYEKL, per germline. The CDR3 region is CASSQPTRGRLYEQYF. Here the CDR3 DNA reads TGCGCCAGCAGCCAGCCCACGCGGGGGCGGCTCTACGAGCAGTACTTC.

CDR3 sequence reads: CASSPTGLAGSATGELFF. The DNA of the CDR3 is TGTGCCAGCAGCCCCACGGGACTAGCGGGGAGTGCAACCGGGGAGCTGTTTTTT. This chain connects TRBV11-1 to TRBJ2-2; 13 positions match TRBD2. CDR1 is SGHAT and CDR2 is FQDESV in the germline V gene (reference sequence). V dropped 5 bases and J dropped 5; count of bases not matched to a gene: 11. The CDR3 runs to 18 residues.

The V and J genes are TRBV5-6 and TRBJ2-4, with TRBD1 as a possible D gene (5 bases). Germline CDR1 reads SGHDT; CDR2 reads YYEEEE. The CDR3 loop spans 15 amino acids. V was trimmed by 2 bases and J by 4 bases, leaving 13 bases between them. The CDR3 DNA is TGTGCCAGCAGCTTCAGGGAATGGTCAAAAAACATTCAGTACTTC. The encoded protein is CASSFREWSKNIQYF.

The gene calls are TRBV28 and TRBJ1-1, with 8 bases lining up with TRBD1. With 2 bases clipped from V and 1 base from J, the junction kept 6 bases outside the gene matches. The CDR3 totals 16 residues. The germline gives CDR1 MDHEN, CDR2 SYDVKM. The CDR3 region is CASSLMQGAGNTEAFF. CDR3 DNA sequence: TGTGCCAGCAGTTTAATGCAGGGGGCAGGGAACACTGAAGCTTTCTTT. Together with reference TRBV28 and TRBJ1-1, the CDR3 gives the full variable domain: DVKVTQSSRYLVKRTGEKVFLECVQDMDHENMFWYRQDPGLGLRLIYFSYDVKMKEKGDIPEGYSVSREKKERFSLILESASTNQTSMYLCASSLMQGAGNTEAFFGQGTRLTVV.

The chain couples TRBV15 to TRBJ2-7; D might be TRBD1 (6 bases). Germline V CDR1 and CDR2: LNHNV, YYDKDF (reference sequence). The CDR3 is made up of 14 amino acids. Trimming shortened V by 1 base and J by 2 bases, and 9 bases separated the two germline ends. As DNA, the CDR3 is TGTGCCACCAGCAGAGGAAAGGGGGCCTACGAGCAGTACTTC. Translated, it gives CATSRGKGAYEQYF.

This clone was counted between two and nine times. The V gene is TRBV29-1, the J gene TRBJ1-6; D is unresolved. This CDR3 contains 13 residues. Germline V gene sequence: CDR1 SQVTM, CDR2 ANQGSEA. V lost 7 bases and J lost 13, with 20 bases in between. CDR3 coding DNA: TGCAGCGCCCTACCAGATCCCATGTCTCCCCTCCACTTT. This translates into CSALPDPMSPLHF.

CDR3 nucleotide sequence: TGTGCCAGCAGTGAATGGGGATTTAGCGACACCATATATTTT. Amino acids: CASSEWGFSDTIYF. The V call is TRBV6-1, the J call TRBJ1-3, with D unresolved. The CDR3 runs to 14 residues. Germline lookup yields CDR1 MNHNS and CDR2 SASEGT. The V gene lost 2 bases and the J gene lost 8 bases, with 13 bases spanning the gap.

The V call is TRBV4-3, the J call TRBJ2-7; D is uncertain. This CDR3 spans 14 amino acids. V dropped 1 base and J dropped 2 bases, with 9 bases sitting between them. CDR1 and CDR2 (germline): LGHNA, YSLEER. The CDR3 region has the DNA TGCGCCAGCAGCCAAGTGTGGCCGACCTACGAGCAGTACTTC. Translated, it gives CASSQVWPTYEQYF.

Note on this clone: An end of the junction differs from the germline gene, which may be a read error. This sequence joins TRBV5-4 and TRBJ2-7; no clear D gene. CDR1 is SGHNT and CDR2 is YYREEE in the germline V gene (reference sequence). There are 12 residues in the CDR3. CDR3 protein: CASSLADGEQCF. CDR3 sequence (DNA): TGTGCCAGCAGCTTGGCCGACGGCGAGCAGTGCTTC.

This chain links TRBV7-2 with TRBJ1-2, with TRBD1 identical over 8 bases. The CDR3 length is 14 residues. CDR1 and CDR2 (germline): SGHTA, FQGNSA. The ends lost 4 bases at V and 8 bases at J; junction bases unmatched: 9. In nucleotides, the CDR3 is TGTGCCAGCAGCTCAGGACAGGGTACTTTCGGCTACACCTTC. Its translation: CASSSGQGTFGYTF. Supplemented by reference TRBV7-2 and TRBJ1-2, the full variable domain reads GAGVSQSPSNKVTEKGKDVELRCDPISGHTALYWYRQSLGQGLEFLIYFQGNSAPDKSGLPSDRFSAERTGGSVSTLTIQRTQQEDSAVYLCASSSGQGTFGYTFGSGTRLTVV.

About this clone itself: The junction departs from germline at one end; a sequencing error may be responsible. The chain uses TRBV5-4 and TRBJ1-1, with a tentative D call TRBD1 (6 bases). The germline CDR1 and CDR2 sequences are SGHNT and YYREEE (reference sequence). The CDR3 has 15 residues. The chain's CDR3 is CASSQENRVRGEAFF. The CDR3 region has the DNA TGCGCCAGCAGCCAAGAGAACAGGGTGCGAGGTGAAGCTTTCTTT.

This sequence joins TRBV28 and TRBJ2-1, with 7 nucleotides matching TRBD2. Germline V CDR1 and CDR2: MDHEN, SYDVKM. With 6 bases clipped from V and 7 bases from J, the junction kept 6 bases outside the gene matches. The CDR3 totals 13 residues. The CDR3 bases are TGTGCCAGCAGGACTAGCATTGTAAATGAGCAGTTCTTC. It codes for CASRTSIVNEQFF.

J is TRBJ2-5 and V is TRBV19; TRBD1 might be the D (5 bases). This CDR3 is built from 16 residues. The V and J ends lost 9 bases and 2 bases respectively, with 22 bases between them. Germline CDR1 and CDR2: LNHDA and SQIVND (reference sequence). The CDR3 DNA follows: TGTGCCAGCGATGTTAGTCTCGGACAACTTCAAGAGACCCAGTACTTC. It translates to CASDVSLGQLQETQYF.

The chain employs TRBV6-5 and TRBJ1-4; the D gene is possibly TRBD1 (5 bases). Germline V gene lookup returns CDR1 MNHEY and CDR2 SVGAGI. The CDR3 is 15 residues long. V was cut by 0 bases and J by 7 bases, with 12 bases left in between. CDR3 loop: CASSYSRVGGEKLFF. The CDR3 coding sequence is TGTGCCAGCAGTTACTCTAGGGTGGGGGGTGAAAAACTGTTTTTT.

The chain combines TRBV28 with TRBJ1-1; tentative D call: TRBD1 (5 bases). Trimming pared 2 bases from V and 1 base from J, leaving 5 bases between. Germline-derived CDR1 and CDR2 are MDHEN and SYDVKM. There are 13 residues in the CDR3. The DNA for the CDR3 is TGTGCCAGCAGTTTAACAGGGAACACTGAAGCTTTCTTT. Residues: CASSLTGNTEAFF.

This clone was seen a handful of times. This CDR3 reads CASSLKGREQFF. The DNA for the CDR3 is TGTGCCAGCAGCTTAAAAGGGCGGGAGCAGTTCTTC. The chain joins TRBV7-3 to TRBJ2-1; D is unclear. Per germline, CDR1 SGHTA and CDR2 FQGTGA. This CDR3 is 12 amino acids long. V shed 1 base and J shed 10 bases, with 8 bases lying between them.

The chain links TRBV12-5 to TRBJ2-3; tentative D call: TRBD2 (5 bases). Germline values: CDR1 LGHNT, CDR2 FRNRAP. V lost 6 bases and J lost 0, with 10 bases in between. The CDR3 runs 14 residues. The CDR3 DNA is TGTGCTAGTGGCACGGGGTACAGCACAGATACGCAGTATTTT. It translates to CASGTGYSTDTQYF.

The V gene is TRBV5-1, the J gene TRBJ1-1; the D gene is possibly TRBD1 (6 bases). This CDR3 is 15 amino acids long. Deletions cut 2 bases from V and 6 bases from J, with 17 bases between. Germline values: CDR1 SGHRS, CDR2 YFSETQ. CDR3 sequence (DNA): TGCGCCAGCAGCTTCGTCGATTGGGGGGCGGCTGAAGCTTTCTTT. Translated: CASSFVDWGAAEAFF.

This clone is a singleton in its sample. The chain is built from TRBV4-1 and TRBJ2-5; 15 nucleotides match TRBD2. Per germline, CDR1 MGHRA and CDR2 YSYEKL. This CDR3 contains 20 residues. V was clipped by 0 bases and J by 1 base; unmatched bases: 9. The CDR3 loop is CASSQDRATGLAGGQETQYF. The CDR3 nucleotides are TGCGCCAGCAGCCAAGATAGGGCAACGGGACTAGCGGGGGGCCAAGAGACCCAGTACTTC.